Listed here is a single T cell receptor (beta chain). Its matching antigen is unknown. The PCR ran on 60 Vbeta and 13 Jbeta primers. Method: immunoSEQ multiplex PCR; TCRdb's copy keeps in-frame clones and lacks some. Of about 160,000 clones in the sample, approximately 84% were seen once. The sample belongs to a study of cytomegalovirus exposure and HLA in healthy donors. About the study: Under 85% of approximately 400 genotyped donors fell in the Caucasian-associated ancestry cluster.

Germline V gives CDR1 MNHNS, CDR2 SASEGT. Trimming pared 4 bases from V and 0 bases from J, leaving 10 bases between. The CDR3 consists of 14 residues. General observations from the study: A later examination showed that TCR association rates differed by HLA locus, with DRB1 most and HLA-C fewest. Some 16,000 TCR beta sequences were associated with HLA alleles at 0.05 false discovery rate in a later analysis.

Each donor was healthy, and each was a bone marrow donor. The chain carries TRBV6-1 and TRBJ2-7; D is possibly TRBD1 (6 bases). Sequencing was done on a sample of PBMCs. The clonotype comes from a male donor in good health and CMV-seropositive. CDR3 residues: CASSGGPDSYEQYF. CDR3 in DNA: TGTGCCAGCAGTGGGGGGCCGGACTCCTACGAGCAGTACTTC.